In its sample, the clone carrying this T cell receptor beta chain ranks as medium-sized (0.01 to 0.1%). The antigen is not known. These data are taken from a study of cytomegalovirus exposure and HLA in healthy donors. Study-level findings and limits: When the data were analyzed later, several of the most significant clusters appeared to be linked to common viral pathogens. Presence/absence analyses assumed roughly uniform sequencing depth across donors.

PCR primers comprised 60 Vbeta and 13 Jbeta primers. Assay used: immunoSEQ multiplex PCR; TCRdb lists only in-frame clones, some missing. Of around 27,000 clones listed, more than 55% are singletons. The V and J ends lost 10 bases and 6 bases respectively, with 9 bases between them. The length of the CDR3 is 10 residues. CDR1 and CDR2 (germline): MNHEY, SVGAGI. V usage is TRBV6-5 and J usage is TRBJ1-2; D ambiguous. The sequenced material came from PBMCs. This TCR was recovered from a male donor in good health and CMV-seropositive. The CDR3 spells CATGRNGYTF. CDR3 sequence (DNA): TGTGCCACGGGAAGAAATGGCTACACCTTC.